This TCR beta chain comes out of a study of blood T cell repertoires in COVID-19. Turning to the study itself: Acute and convalescent COVID-19 specimens originated in the United States, Italy and Spain. Sources were T cells, B-cell-depleted T cells, or PBMCs; the material itself was cDNA or gDNA.

The authors' processing: By means of reference gene primer amplification, nucleated cell counts were estimated. Sequenced by immunoSEQ multiplex PCR; TCRdb stores in-frame clones only, minus some. The V and J calls and clone size are taken from that table; D and trimming were inferred from the DNA. The table has around 29,000 clones, around nine tenths seen once. Germline CDR1 reads SGHRS; CDR2 reads YFSETQ. CDR3 size: 13 residues. V dropped 0 bases and J dropped 5 bases, with 5 bases sitting between them. Specimen: peripheral blood. This chain joins TRBV5-1 and TRBJ2-2; D unresolved. The clonotype was recovered from a human donor with active COVID-19. The donor label of this sample is uncertain. CDR3 residues: CASSLDLTGELFF. DNA for the CDR3: TGCGCCAGCAGCTTGGATCTGACCGGGGAGCTGTTTTTT.